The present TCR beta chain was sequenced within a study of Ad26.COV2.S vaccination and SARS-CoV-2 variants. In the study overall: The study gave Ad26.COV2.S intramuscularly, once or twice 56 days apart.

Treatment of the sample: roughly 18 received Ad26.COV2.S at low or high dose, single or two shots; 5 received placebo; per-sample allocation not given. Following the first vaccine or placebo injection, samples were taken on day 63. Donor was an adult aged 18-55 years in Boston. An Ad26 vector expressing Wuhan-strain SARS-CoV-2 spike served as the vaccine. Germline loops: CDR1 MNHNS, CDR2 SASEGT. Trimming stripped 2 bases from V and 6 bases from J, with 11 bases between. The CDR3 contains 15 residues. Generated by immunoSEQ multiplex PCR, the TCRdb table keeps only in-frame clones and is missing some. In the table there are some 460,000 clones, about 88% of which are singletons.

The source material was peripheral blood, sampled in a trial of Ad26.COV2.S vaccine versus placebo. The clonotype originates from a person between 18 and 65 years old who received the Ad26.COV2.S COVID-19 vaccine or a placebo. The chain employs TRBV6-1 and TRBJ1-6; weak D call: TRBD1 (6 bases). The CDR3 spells CASSESSQGNSPLHF. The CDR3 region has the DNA TGTGCCAGCAGTGAATCCTCACAGGGTAATTCACCCCTCCACTTT.